The clone carrying this T cell receptor beta chain was seen only a few times. The target antigen is unknown. Next came a second PCR, run for about 7 to 12 cycles, which used a sample-barcoded 5' primer along with a J-beta primer mix. A 12-random-nucleotide template-switch adaptor tagged each cDNA molecule. TCRdb fed the 5' RACE reads into MiXCR, producing one record per CDR3 protein. This table holds some 1.7 million distinct CDR3 sequences, roughly 27% found once. This record belongs to a study of blood T cells in healthy people across ages. Study observations and caveats: A conclusive naive versus antigen-experienced comparison was prevented by the unsorted PBMCs.

Every donor contributed 7.5 to 10 milliliters of peripheral blood by blood draw. Input material: blood. The origin of this receptor is a woman aged 25-40 years in good health.

CDR3 in DNA: TGTGCCACCAGTGACCGCACAGGGTCCACCCACGAGCAGTACTTC. This encodes CATSDRTGSTHEQYF. The chain uses TRBV24-1 and TRBJ2-7; D perhaps matches TRBD1 (6 bases). CDR3 length: 15 residues. Germline V gene lookup returns CDR1 KGHDR and CDR2 SFDVKD. V was cut by 4 bases and J by 5 bases, with 17 bases left in between.